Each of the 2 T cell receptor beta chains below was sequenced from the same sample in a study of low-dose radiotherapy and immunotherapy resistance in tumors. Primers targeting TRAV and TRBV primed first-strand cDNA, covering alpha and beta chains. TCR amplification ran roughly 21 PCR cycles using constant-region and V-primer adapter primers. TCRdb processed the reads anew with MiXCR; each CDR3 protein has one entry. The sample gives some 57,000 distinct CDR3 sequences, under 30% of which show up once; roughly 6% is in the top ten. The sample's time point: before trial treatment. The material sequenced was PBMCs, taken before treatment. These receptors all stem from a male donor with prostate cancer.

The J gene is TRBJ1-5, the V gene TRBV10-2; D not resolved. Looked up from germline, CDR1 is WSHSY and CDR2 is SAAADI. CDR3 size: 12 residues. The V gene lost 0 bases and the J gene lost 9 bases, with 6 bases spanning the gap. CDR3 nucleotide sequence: TGCGCCAGCAGTGAGTCAAGCTGGCCCCAGCATTTT. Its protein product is CASSESSWPQHF.

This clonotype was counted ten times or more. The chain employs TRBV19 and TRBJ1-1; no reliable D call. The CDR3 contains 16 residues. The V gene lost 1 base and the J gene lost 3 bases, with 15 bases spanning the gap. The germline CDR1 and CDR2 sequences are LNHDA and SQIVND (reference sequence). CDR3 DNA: TGTGCCAGTAGTATAGGGGCGGGGTCCGGAGACACTGAAGCTTTCTTT. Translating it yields CASSIGAGSGDTEAFF.